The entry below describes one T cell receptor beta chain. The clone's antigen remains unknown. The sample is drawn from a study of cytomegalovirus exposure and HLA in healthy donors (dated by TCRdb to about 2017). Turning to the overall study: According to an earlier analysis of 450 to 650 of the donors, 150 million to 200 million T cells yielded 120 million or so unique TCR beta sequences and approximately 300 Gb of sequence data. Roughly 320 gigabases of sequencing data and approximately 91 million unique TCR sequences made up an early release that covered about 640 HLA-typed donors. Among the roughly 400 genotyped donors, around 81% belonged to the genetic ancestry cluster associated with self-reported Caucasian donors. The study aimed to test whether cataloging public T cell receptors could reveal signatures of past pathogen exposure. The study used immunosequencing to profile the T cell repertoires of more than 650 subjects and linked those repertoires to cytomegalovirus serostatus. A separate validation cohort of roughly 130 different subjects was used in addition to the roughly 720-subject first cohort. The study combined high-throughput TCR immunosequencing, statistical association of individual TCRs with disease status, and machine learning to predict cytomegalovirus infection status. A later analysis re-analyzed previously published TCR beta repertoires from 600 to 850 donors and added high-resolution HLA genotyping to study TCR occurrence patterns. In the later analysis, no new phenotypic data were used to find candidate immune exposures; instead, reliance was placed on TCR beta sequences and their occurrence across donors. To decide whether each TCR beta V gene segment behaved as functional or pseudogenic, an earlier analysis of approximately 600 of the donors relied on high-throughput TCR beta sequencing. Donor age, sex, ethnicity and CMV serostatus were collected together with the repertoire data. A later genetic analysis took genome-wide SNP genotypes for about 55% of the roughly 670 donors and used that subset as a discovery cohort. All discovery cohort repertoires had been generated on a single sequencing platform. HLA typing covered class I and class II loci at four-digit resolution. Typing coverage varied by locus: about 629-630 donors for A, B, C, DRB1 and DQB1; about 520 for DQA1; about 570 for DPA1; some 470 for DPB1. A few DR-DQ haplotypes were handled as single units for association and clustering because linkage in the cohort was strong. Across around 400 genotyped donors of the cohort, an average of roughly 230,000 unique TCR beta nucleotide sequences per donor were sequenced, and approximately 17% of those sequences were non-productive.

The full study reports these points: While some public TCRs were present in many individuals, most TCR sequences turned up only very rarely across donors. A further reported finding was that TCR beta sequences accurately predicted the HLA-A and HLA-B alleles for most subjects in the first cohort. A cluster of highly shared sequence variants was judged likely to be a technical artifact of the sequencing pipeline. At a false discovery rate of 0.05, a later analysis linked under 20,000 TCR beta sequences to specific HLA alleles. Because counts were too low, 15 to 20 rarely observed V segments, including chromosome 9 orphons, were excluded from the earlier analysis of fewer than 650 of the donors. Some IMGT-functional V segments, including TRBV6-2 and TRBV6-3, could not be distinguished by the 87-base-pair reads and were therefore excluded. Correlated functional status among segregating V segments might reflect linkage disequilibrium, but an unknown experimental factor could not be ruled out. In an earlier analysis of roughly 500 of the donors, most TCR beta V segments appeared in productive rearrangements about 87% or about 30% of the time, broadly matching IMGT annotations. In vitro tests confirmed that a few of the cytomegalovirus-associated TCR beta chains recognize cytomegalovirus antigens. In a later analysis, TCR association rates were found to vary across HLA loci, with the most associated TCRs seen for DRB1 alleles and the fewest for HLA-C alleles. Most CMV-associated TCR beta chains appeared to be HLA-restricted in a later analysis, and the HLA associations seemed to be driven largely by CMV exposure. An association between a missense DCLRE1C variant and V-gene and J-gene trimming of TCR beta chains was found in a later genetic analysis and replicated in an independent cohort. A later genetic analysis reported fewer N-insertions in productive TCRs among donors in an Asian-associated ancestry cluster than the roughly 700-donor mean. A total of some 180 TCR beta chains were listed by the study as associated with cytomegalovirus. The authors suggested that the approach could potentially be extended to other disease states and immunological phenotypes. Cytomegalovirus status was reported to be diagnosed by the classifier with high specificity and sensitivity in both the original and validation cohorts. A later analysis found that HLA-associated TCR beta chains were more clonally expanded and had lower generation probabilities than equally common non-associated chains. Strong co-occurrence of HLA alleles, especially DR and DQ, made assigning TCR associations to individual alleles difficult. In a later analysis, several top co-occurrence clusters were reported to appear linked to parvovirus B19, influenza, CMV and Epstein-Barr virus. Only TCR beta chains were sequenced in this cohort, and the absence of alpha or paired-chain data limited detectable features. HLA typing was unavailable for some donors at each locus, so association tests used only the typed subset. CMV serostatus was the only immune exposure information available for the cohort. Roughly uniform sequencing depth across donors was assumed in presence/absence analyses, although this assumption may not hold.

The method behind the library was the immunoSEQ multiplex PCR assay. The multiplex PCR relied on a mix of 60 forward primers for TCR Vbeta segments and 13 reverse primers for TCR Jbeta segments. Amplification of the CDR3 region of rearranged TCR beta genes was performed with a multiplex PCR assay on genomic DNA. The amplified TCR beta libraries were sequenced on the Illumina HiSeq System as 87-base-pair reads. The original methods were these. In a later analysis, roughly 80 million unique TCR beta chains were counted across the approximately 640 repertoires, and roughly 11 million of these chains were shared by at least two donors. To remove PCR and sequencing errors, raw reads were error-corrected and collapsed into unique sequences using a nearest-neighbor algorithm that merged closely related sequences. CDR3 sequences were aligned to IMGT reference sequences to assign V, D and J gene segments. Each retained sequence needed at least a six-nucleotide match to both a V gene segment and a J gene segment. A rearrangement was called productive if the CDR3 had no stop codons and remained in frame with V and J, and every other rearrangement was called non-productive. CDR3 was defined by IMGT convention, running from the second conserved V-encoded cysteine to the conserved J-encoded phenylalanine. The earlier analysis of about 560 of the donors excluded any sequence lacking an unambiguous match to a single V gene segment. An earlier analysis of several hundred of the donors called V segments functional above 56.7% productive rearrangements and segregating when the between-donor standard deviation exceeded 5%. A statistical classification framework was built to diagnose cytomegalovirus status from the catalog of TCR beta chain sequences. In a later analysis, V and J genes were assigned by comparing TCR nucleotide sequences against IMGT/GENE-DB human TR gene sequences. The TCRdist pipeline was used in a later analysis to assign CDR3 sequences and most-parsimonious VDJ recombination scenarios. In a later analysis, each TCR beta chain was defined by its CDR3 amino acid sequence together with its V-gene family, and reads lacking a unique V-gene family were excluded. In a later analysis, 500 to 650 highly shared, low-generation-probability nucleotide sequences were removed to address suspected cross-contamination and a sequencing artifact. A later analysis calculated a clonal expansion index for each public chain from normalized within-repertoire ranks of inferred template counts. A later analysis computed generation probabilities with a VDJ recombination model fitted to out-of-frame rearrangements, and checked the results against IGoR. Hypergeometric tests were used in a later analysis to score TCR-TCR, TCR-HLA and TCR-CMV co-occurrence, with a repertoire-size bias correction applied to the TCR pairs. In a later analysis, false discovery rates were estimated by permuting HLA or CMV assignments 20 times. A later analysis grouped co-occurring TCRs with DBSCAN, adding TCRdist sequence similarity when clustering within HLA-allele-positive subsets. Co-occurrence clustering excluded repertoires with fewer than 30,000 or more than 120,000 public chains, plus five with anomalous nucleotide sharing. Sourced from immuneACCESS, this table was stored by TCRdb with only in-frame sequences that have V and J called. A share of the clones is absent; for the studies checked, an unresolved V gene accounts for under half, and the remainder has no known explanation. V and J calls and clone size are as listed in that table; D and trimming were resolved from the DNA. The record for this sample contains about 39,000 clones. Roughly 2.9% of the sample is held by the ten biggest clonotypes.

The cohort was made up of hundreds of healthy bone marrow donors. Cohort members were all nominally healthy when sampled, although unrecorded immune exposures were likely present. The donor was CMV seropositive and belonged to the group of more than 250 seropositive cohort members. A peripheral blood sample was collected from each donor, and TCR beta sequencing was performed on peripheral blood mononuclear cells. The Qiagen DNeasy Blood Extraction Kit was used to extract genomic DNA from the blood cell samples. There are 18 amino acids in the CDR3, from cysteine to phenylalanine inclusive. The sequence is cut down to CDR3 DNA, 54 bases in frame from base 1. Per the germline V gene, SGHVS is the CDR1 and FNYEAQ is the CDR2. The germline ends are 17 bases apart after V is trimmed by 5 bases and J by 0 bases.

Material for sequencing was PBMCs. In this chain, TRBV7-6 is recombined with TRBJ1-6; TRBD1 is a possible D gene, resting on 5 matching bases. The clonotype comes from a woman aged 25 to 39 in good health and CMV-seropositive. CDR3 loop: CASSTFRDSSSYNSPLHF. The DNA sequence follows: TGTGCCAGCAGCACTTTCCGGGACTCCAGCTCCTATAATTCACCCCTCCACTTT.